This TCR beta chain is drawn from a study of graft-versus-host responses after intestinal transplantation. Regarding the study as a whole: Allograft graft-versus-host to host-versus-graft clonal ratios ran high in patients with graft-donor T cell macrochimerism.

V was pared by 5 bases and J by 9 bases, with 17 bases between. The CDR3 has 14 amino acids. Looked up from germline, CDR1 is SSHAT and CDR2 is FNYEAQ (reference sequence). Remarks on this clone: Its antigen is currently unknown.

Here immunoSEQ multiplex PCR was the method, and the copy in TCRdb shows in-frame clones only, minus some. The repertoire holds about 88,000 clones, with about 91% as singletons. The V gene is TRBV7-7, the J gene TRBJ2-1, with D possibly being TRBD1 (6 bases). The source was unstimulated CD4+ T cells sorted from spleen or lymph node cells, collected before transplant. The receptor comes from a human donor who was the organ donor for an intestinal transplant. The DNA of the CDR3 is TGTGCCAGCAGCCAGACCACAGGGTTGGGTGAGCAGTTCTTC. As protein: CASSQTTGLGEQFF. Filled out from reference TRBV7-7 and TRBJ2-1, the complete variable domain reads GAGVSQSPRYKVTKRGQDVTLRCDPISSHATLYWYQQALGQGPEFLTYFNYEAQPDKSGLPSDRFSAERPEGSISTLTIQRTEQRDSAMYRCASSQTTGLGEQFFGPGTRLTVL.